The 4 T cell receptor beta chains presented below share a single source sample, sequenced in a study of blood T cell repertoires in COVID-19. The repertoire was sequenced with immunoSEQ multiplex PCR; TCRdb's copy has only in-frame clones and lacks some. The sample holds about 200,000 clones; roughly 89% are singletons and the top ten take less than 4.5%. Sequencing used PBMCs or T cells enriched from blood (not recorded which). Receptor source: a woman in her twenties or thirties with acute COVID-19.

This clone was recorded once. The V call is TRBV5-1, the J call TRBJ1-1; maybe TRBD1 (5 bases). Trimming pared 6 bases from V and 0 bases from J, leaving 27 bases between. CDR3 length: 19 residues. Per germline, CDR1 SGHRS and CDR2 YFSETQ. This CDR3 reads CASTPSPAQTGPLNTEAFF. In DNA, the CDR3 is TGCGCCAGCACCCCTTCCCCGGCTCAAACAGGTCCTCTGAACACTGAAGCTTTCTTT.

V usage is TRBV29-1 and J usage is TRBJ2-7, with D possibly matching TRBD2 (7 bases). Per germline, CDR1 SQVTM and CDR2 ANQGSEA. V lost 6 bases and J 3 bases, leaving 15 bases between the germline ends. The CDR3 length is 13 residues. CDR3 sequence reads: CSVGGGGNYEQYF. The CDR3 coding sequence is TGCAGCGTGGGGGGAGGGGGAAACTACGAGCAGTACTTC.

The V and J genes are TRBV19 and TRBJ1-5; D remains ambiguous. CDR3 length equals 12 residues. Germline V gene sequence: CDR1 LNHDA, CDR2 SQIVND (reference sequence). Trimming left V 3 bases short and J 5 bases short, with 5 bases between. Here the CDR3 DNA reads TGTGCCAGTAGTATGAGGTATCAGCCCCAGCATTTT. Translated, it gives CASSMRYQPQHF.

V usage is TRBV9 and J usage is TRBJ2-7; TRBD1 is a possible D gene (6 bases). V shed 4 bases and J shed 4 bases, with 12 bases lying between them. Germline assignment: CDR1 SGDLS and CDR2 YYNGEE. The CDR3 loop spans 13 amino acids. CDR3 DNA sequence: TGTGCCAGCAGCCCTTGGGACACGTACGAGCAGTACTTC. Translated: CASSPWDTYEQYF.